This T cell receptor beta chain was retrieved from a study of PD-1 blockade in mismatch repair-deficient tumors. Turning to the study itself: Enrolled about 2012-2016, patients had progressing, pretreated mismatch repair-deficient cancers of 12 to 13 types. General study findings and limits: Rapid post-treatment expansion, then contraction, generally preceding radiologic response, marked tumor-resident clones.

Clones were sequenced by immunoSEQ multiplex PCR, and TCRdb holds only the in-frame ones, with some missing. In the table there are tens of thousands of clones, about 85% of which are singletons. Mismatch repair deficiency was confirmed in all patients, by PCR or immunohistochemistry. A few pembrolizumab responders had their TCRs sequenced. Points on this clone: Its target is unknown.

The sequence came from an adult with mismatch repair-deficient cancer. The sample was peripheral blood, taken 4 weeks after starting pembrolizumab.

The CDR3 nucleotides are TGTGCCAGCAGCCGGGGACGAGGAACTAACTATGGCTACACCTTC. Its protein product is CASSRGRGTNYGYTF. The rearrangement joins TRBV7-8 to TRBJ1-2; possible D gene TRBD1, 5 bases. CDR3 size: 15 residues. V lost 5 bases and J 0 bases, leaving 13 bases between the germline ends. CDR1 and CDR2 (germline): SGHVS, FQNEAQ.